Described below is a single TCR beta chain sequence and its context. Its antigen is still unknown. The input lacks base qualities; no much larger clone sits a single base away. V loses 4 bases of germline sequence and J loses 1 base, and the interval between the two ends is 7 bases. The CDR3 runs 13 amino acids, cysteine and phenylalanine included. The entry retains the CDR3 DNA only, 39 bases that are in frame from base 1. From the germline V gene (reference sequence), CDR1 is MNHEY and CDR2 is SMNVEV. The time point label here, explained by the study, means: baseline before first vaccination. Vaccinee samples came from UK trials COV001 and COV002, including a single-blind randomized controlled phase 2/3 trial of AZD1222 (ChAdOx1 nCoV-19) in healthy adults. For TCRbeta chain sequencing, PBMC samples from trial participants were taken at day 0 and at day 28 after the second dose. This record comes from a study of T cell responses to AZD1222 COVID-19 vaccine (dated by TCRdb to the early 2020s). Study-level background: Because spike-specific TCR depth and breadth did not differ between the two schedules, AZD1222 recipients who got a second dose at roughly 4 weeks were pooled with those who got a second dose at roughly 12 weeks. TCR sequencing covered approximately 230 trial participants: 200 to 220 given two doses of AZD1222 and approximately 26 given two doses of MenACWY control vaccine. Enrollment into the trials was organized by age into subgroups of 18-55, 56-69 and 70-plus years, and those subgroups contained roughly 140, 27 and 60 TCR-sequenced participants, respectively. The paper's findings and limits, for the study overall: Epitopes outside the regions mutated in the B.1.351 and B.1.1.7 variants were reportedly recognized by nearly half of the unique spike-specific TCRs. Because no day 14 peak-response samples were available, repertoires were characterized only after the peak T cell response. Vaccine-associated CD4 TCRs spanned the whole spike protein, with dominant responses in regions 160-218 and 743-854. After two AZD1222 doses, spike-specific TCR breadth and depth were significantly higher than at day 0 and than in MenACWY recipients. In the small 56-69-year group, the increase in depth fell short of significance, most likely because of low power. Conclusions about previously exposed vaccinees are limited, since just five or six AZD1222 recipients were seropositive for SARS-CoV-2 at baseline. Participants were mostly white British and included more females than males, and it was suggested by the authors that clonal diversity may have been underestimated.

The CDR3 regions of human TCRbeta chains were analyzed by immunosequencing. From the authors' description of their analysis: Repertoire TCRs were matched against a reference library of SARS-CoV-2-specific TCRs generated with the MIRA antigen-specificity platform. Breadth was defined as the fraction of unique TCRs that were SARS-CoV-2-associated, and depth was defined as the fraction of total T cells that were SARS-CoV-2-associated. Using the MIRA data, every spike-specific TCR was mapped to the spike region that the TCR reacted to and assigned to either a CD4 or a CD8 class. Log10-transformed breadth and depth values were compared by one-way ANOVA with Sidak's multiple comparisons tests. This immuneACCESS table, as held by TCRdb, lists in-frame sequences with V and J called but not all clones. Of the missing ones, under half trace to an unresolved V gene in checked studies; the others have no known cause. That table supplies the V and J calls and clone size; D and trimming were determined from the DNA. The sample table records tens of thousands of clones; 80% to 90% of these occur just once. Of the sample, roughly 32% is held by the ten largest clones.

Sequencing was performed on peripheral blood, taken on day 0 of AZD1222 vaccination. This clonotype was obtained from an adult in good health. This chain joins TRBV27 to TRBJ1-1, with the D gene too uncertain to name. The CDR3 reads as follows: CASSYLSNTEAFF. At the DNA level, the sequence is TGTGCCAGCAGTTATTTGTCGAACACTGAAGCTTTCTTT.